The entry below gives a single TCR beta chain sequence along with its context. What it binds is not known. The data belong to a study of OX40 agonist ivuxolimab in advanced cancers. The assay was immunoSEQ multiplex PCR, and TCRdb's table has in-frame clones only and misses some. The table shows some 86,000 clones, with 75% to 95% occurring only once. The ends lost 5 bases at V and 11 bases at J; junction bases unmatched: 7. CDR3 length equals 12 residues. Germline assignment: CDR1 MNHEY and CDR2 SVGAGI. Study-wide results and caveats: Researchers report that CD8+ T cells had, on average, more expanded clones than CD4+.

The chain links TRBV6-5 to TRBJ1-1, with 8 bases aligning to TRBD1. This TCR was sampled from an adult with an advanced solid tumor such as melanoma, head and neck, liver or kidney cancer. Specimen: CD4+ or CD8+ T cells sorted from blood, collected in a trial of the OX40 agonist ivuxolimab. The CDR3 nucleotides read TGTGCCAGCAGTATAGGACAGGGAACGGCTTTCTTT. As protein: CASSIGQGTAFF.